A single sample gave rise to the 14 T cell receptor beta chains below, sequenced in a study of blood T cell repertoires in COVID-19. TCRdb's table, derived via immunoSEQ multiplex PCR, lists solely in-frame clones and lacks some. The data contain some 130,000 clones, about 89% of them singletons. Source material: peripheral blood. These receptors came from a man aged 60 to 69 with active or convalescent COVID-19.

The chain links TRBV2 to TRBJ1-1; D gene ambiguous. With 0 bases removed from V and 8 bases from J, the gap between germline ends came to 19 bases. The CDR3 has 16 residues. Germline CDR1 is SNHLY and CDR2 is FYNNEI. CDR3 sequence: CASSEAPAVGKSEAFF. CDR3 sequence (DNA): TGTGCCAGCAGTGAAGCCCCGGCAGTCGGGAAGTCGGAAGCTTTCTTT.

CDR3 nucleotides: TGTGCCTGGAGCGCCGACTTGGGGGGTTCTGGGGAGACCCAGTACTTC. Translated: CAWSADLGGSGETQYF. J is TRBJ2-5 and V is TRBV30, with D maybe TRBD2 (6 bases). V was cut by 3 bases and J by 5 bases, with 22 bases left in between. Germline CDR1 and CDR2: GTSNPN and SVGIG (reference sequence). The CDR3 loop spans 16 amino acids.

This chain joins TRBV21-1 and TRBJ2-7; the table gives TRBD2 as D, unverified against the DNA. TRBV21-1 is an annotated pseudogene. The CDR3 consists of 16 residues. This CDR3 reads CASSKDLAWKRGEQYF. The CDR3 nucleotides are TGTGCCAGCAGCAAAGATTTGGCCTGGAAACGGGGCGAGCAGTACTTC.

The rearrangement joins TRBV5-1 to TRBJ2-3; a possible D gene is TRBD1 (6 bases). With 4 bases removed from V and 3 bases from J, the gap between germline ends came to 15 bases. The length of the CDR3 is 15 residues. Germline CDR1 and CDR2: SGHRS and YFSETQ. CDR3 DNA: TGCGCCAGCAGCCTCAACAGGGTTGCAACAGATACGCAGTATTTT. Encoded protein: CASSLNRVATDTQYF.

The chain has TRBV18 and TRBJ1-5; D unclear. This CDR3 comprises 13 residues. CDR1 and CDR2 from the germline V gene are KGHSH and LQKENI. Between the trimmed V and J ends, which lost 6 bases and 5 bases, there was a span of 11 bases. The CDR3 loop is CASSGVYDQPQHF. The CDR3 region has the DNA TGTGCCAGCTCCGGGGTTTACGATCAGCCCCAGCATTTT. Complete variable domain (other parts from reference TRBV18 and TRBJ1-5): NAGVMQNPRHLVRRRGQEARLRCSPMKGHSHVYWYRQLPEEGLKFMVYLQKENIIDESGMPKERFSAEFPKEGPSILRIQQVVRGDSAAYFCASSGVYDQPQHFGDGTRLSIL.

The chain joins TRBV7-9 to TRBJ1-1; D unclear. The CDR3 runs 13 residues. Per germline, CDR1 SEHNR and CDR2 FQNEAQ (reference sequence). Trimming left V 4 bases short and J 7 bases short, with 13 bases between. CDR3 sequence: CASSSLLTSEAFF. The CDR3 bases are TGTGCCAGCAGCTCTCTTCTCACTAGTGAAGCTTTCTTT.

The chain employs TRBV11-1 and TRBJ2-7; 7 bases are a match to TRBD2. J was trimmed by 2 bases and V by 5 bases; bases with no gene match: 6. CDR1 and CDR2 from the germline V gene are SGHAT and FQDESV (reference sequence). This CDR3 has 14 residues. Here the CDR3 DNA reads TGTGCCAGCAGCGAAGCTGGGGGGGCCTACGAGCAGTACTTC. Translation: CASSEAGGAYEQYF. Variable domain in full (rest from reference TRBV11-1 and TRBJ2-7): EAEVAQSPRYKITEKSQAVAFWCDPISGHATLYWYRQILGQGPELLVQFQDESVVDDSQLPKDRFSAERLKGVDSTLKIQPAELGDSAMYLCASSEAGGAYEQYFGPGTRLTVT.

This chain joins TRBV18 and TRBJ1-5; tentative D call: TRBD1 (5 bases). The germline V and J ends were trimmed by 4 bases and 6 bases, with 16 bases remaining between them. The V gene's germline CDR1 is KGHSH and CDR2 LQKENI. This CDR3 is built from 15 residues. Written as DNA, the CDR3 is TGTGCCAGCTCACAGATGCGGGGGGTATCTCAGCCCCAGCATTTT. This encodes CASSQMRGVSQPQHF.

The chain links TRBV4-3 to TRBJ2-3, with D possibly TRBD1 on 6 matching bases. With 0 bases removed from V and 1 base from J, the gap between germline ends came to 14 bases. The CDR3 runs 17 residues. Germline V gene lookup returns CDR1 LGHNA and CDR2 YSLEER. The CDR3 protein is CASSQDVRGLGTDTQYF. The CDR3 DNA follows: TGCGCCAGCAGCCAAGACGTCAGGGGATTGGGCACAGATACGCAGTATTTT.

The chain joins TRBV6-2 or TRBV6-3 to TRBJ2-3, with 8 bases identical to TRBD2. Germline CDR1 is MNHEY and CDR2 is SVGEGT. The CDR3 runs to 14 residues. The ends lost 7 bases at V and 5 bases at J; junction bases unmatched: 8. Here the CDR3 reads CASTPAGGVDTQYF. As DNA, the CDR3 is TGTGCCAGCACCCCTGCGGGAGGAGTAGATACGCAGTATTTT.

The chain is built from TRBV5-6 and TRBJ1-4, with D possibly being TRBD1 (6 bases). Germline V gene sequence: CDR1 SGHDT, CDR2 YYEEEE. V lost 3 bases to trimming and J lost 8 bases, with 11 bases between them. This CDR3 spans 13 amino acids. The CDR3 loop is CASSYAGEEKLFF. CDR3 in DNA: TGTGCCAGCAGCTACGCAGGGGAGGAAAAACTGTTTTTT.

The V call is TRBV12-3 or TRBV12-4, the J call TRBJ1-2; possible D gene TRBD1, 5 bases. The CDR3 has 13 residues. Trimming cost V 7 bases and J 6 bases, with 15 bases left between them. The CDR3 loop is CASTTGVVHGYTF. For the CDR3, the DNA is TGTGCCAGCACTACGGGGGTAGTACATGGCTACACCTTC.

The chain carries TRBV2 and TRBJ1-2; D gene uncertain. This CDR3 is built from 14 residues. V lost 2 bases, J lost 8 bases, and 15 bases lay in between. Germline V lookup: CDR1 SNHLY, CDR2 FYNNEI. The CDR3 DNA reads as TGTGCCAGCAGTGAAACTTTTGGGAGCTACGGCTACACCTTC. This sequence encodes CASSETFGSYGYTF. Full variable domain (remainder filled in from reference TRBV2 and TRBJ1-2): EPEVTQTPSHQVTQMGQEVILRCVPISNHLYFYWYRQILGQKVEFLVSFYNNEISEKSEIFDDQFSVERPDGSNFTLKIRSTKLEDSAMYFCASSETFGSYGYTFGSGTRLTVV.

This sequence joins TRBV6-5 and TRBJ1-5, with 7 bases aligning to TRBD1. The CDR3 runs 14 residues. With V trimmed by 6 bases and J by 6 bases, 8 bases remained unmatched. The V gene's germline CDR1 is MNHEY and CDR2 SVGAGI. CDR3 nucleotide sequence: TGTGCCAGCAGCGCTCTGACAGGGTCTCAGCCCCAGCATTTT. It yields the protein CASSALTGSQPQHF.